These T cell receptor beta chains were read from a single sample in a study of T-cell memory formation after mild COVID-19. Each CDR3 protein is one row after TCRdb ran MiXCR on the 5' RACE reads. The table lists around 200,000 distinct CDR3 sequences, around 30% of them singletons. Source material: PBMCs or a T cell subset sorted from them (not recorded which). The receptors stem from an adult woman who had mild COVID-19 (a few samples of this study predate the infection). Cell type and time point are not known. Both conserved end residues are part of each CDR3. D genes are given only for firm matches. The size field is filled for only some rows; it gives once, few, many or a size class.

V: TRBV9
size: few
J: TRBJ2-1
length: 16
D: TRBD2
CDR3: CASSGLSGRAYNEQFF
DNA: TGTGCCAGCAGCGGACTTAGCGGGAGGGCCTACAATGAGCAGTTCTTC

V: TRBV10-3
size: .
J: TRBJ2-5
length: 16
D: .
CDR3: CAISSPNLGEWKTQYF
DNA: TGTGCCATCAGTTCACCCAACTTAGGGGAGTGGAAGACCCAGTACTTC

V: TRBV20-1
size: .
J: TRBJ1-2
length: 17
D: TRBD1
CDR3: CSAGASPITGEIYGYTF
DNA: TGCAGTGCTGGTGCCAGCCCCATAACAGGGGAGATCTATGGCTACACCTTC

V: TRBV7-9
size: few
J: TRBJ2-5
length: 13
D: .
CDR3: CASSVRGRETQYF
DNA: TGTGCCAGCAGCGTCAGGGGTCGAGAGACCCAGTACTTC

V: TRBV24-1
size: .
J: TRBJ1-6
length: 13
D: TRBD1
CDR3: CAVQQGRDSPLHF
DNA: TGTGCCGTACAACAGGGGCGAGATTCACCCCTCCACTTT

V: TRBV20-1
size: .
J: TRBJ1-2
length: 13
D: .
CDR3: CSGWDPGAYGYTF
DNA: TGCAGTGGGTGGGACCCCGGGGCCTATGGCTACACCTTC

V: TRBV9
size: .
J: TRBJ2-3
length: 15
D: .
CDR3: CASSVGGAGPDTQYF
DNA: TGTGCCAGCAGCGTAGGAGGGGCGGGCCCAGATACGCAGTATTTT

V: TRBV9
size: .
J: TRBJ2-2
length: 14
D: .
CDR3: CASSVLKGAGELFF
DNA: TGTGCCAGCAGCGTCCTAAAGGGGGCCGGGGAGCTGTTTTTT

V: TRBV9
size: .
J: TRBJ2-1
length: 14
D: .
CDR3: CASSPRGFNNEQFF
DNA: TGTGCCAGCAGCCCCCGGGGGTTTAACAATGAGCAGTTCTTC

V: TRBV11-3
size: few
J: TRBJ2-1
length: 14
D: TRBD2
CDR3: CASSLASGYNEQFF
DNA: TGTGCCAGCAGCTTAGCTAGCGGATACAATGAGCAGTTCTTC

V: TRBV7-6
size: .
J: TRBJ2-7
length: 14
D: .
CDR3: CASSFGTTSYEQYF
DNA: TGTGCCAGCAGCTTTGGGACAACGAGCTACGAGCAGTACTTC

V: TRBV4-2
size: few
J: TRBJ2-1
length: 17
D: TRBD2
CDR3: CASSPPLAGDYANEQFF
DNA: TGTGCCAGCAGCCCCCCCCTAGCGGGAGACTACGCCAATGAGCAGTTCTTC

V: TRBV4-3
size: .
J: TRBJ2-7
length: 14
D: .
CDR3: CASSQDLGGYEQYF
DNA: TGCGCCAGCAGCCAAGATCTAGGAGGCTACGAGCAGTACTTC

V: TRBV15
size: .
J: TRBJ2-7
length: 14
D: .
CDR3: CATSEMGGSYEQYF
DNA: TGTGCCACCAGCGAAATGGGCGGATCTTACGAGCAGTACTTC

V: TRBV3-1
size: few
J: TRBJ1-5
length: 14
D: .
CDR3: CASSRTISNQPQHF
DNA: TGTGCCAGCAGCCGAACCATTAGCAATCAGCCCCAGCATTTT

V: TRBV12-3/TRBV12-4
size: few
J: TRBJ1-4
length: 14
D: TRBD1
CDR3: CASSYRTGVEKLFF
DNA: TGTGCCAGCAGTTACCGGACAGGGGTGGAAAAACTGTTTTTT

V: TRBV4-1
size: .
J: TRBJ1-2
length: 17
D: TRBD1
CDR3: CASSQPLGGQNRYGYTF
DNA: TGCGCCAGCAGCCAACCCCTCGGGGGACAGAACCGCTATGGCTACACCTTC

V: TRBV7-6
size: .
J: TRBJ1-6
length: 15
D: .
CDR3: CASSLGAGTSSPLHF
DNA: TGTGCCAGCAGCTTAGGGGCAGGGACGTCTTCACCCCTCCACTTT

V: TRBV6-2/TRBV6-3
size: few
J: TRBJ1-1
length: 14
D: .
CDR3: CASSYGGGETEAFF
DNA: TGTGCCAGCAGTTACGGAGGTGGGGAGACTGAAGCTTTCTTT

V: TRBV25-1
size: .
J: TRBJ2-5
length: 13
D: TRBD1
CDR3: CASRQGARETQYF
DNA: TGTGCCAGCCGACAGGGGGCTCGGGAGACCCAGTACTTC

V: TRBV15
size: .
J: TRBJ1-6
length: 15
D: .
CDR3: CATSRDTNKASPLHF
DNA: TGTGCCACCAGCAGAGATACAAACAAGGCTTCACCCCTCCACTTT

V: TRBV5-1
size: .
J: TRBJ1-1
length: 12
D: .
CDR3: CASSRQGAEAFF
DNA: TGCGCCAGCAGTCGGCAGGGCGCTGAAGCTTTCTTT

V: TRBV2
size: few
J: TRBJ2-7
length: 16
D: .
CDR3: CASSERQGMDKYEQYF
DNA: TGTGCCAGCAGTGAGAGGCAGGGGATGGATAAATACGAGCAGTACTTC

V: TRBV15
size: .
J: TRBJ2-1
length: 14
D: TRBD1
CDR3: CATRDRARNNEQFF
DNA: TGTGCCACCCGGGACAGGGCCAGAAACAATGAGCAGTTCTTC

V: TRBV3-1
size: .
J: TRBJ2-1
length: 16
D: TRBD2
CDR3: CASSHLGLAENNEQFF
DNA: TGTGCCAGCAGCCATTTGGGACTAGCGGAAAACAATGAGCAGTTCTTC

V: TRBV5-6
size: .
J: TRBJ2-3
length: 16
D: TRBD2
CDR3: CASSLAAGGATDTQYF
DNA: TGTGCCAGCAGCTTGGCGGCCGGGGGGGCCACAGATACGCAGTATTTT

V: TRBV4-1
size: few
J: TRBJ2-7
length: 14
D: .
CDR3: CASSPQGGGIEQYF
DNA: TGCGCCAGCAGCCCTCAAGGTGGGGGGATCGAGCAGTACTTC

V: TRBV14
size: .
J: TRBJ1-3
length: 16
D: .
CDR3: CASSRDTLYSGNTIYF
DNA: TGTGCCAGCAGCCGGGACACCTTGTACTCTGGAAACACCATATATTTT

V: TRBV7-9
size: .
J: TRBJ1-1
length: 15
D: TRBD1
CDR3: CASSLGGTGETEDFF
DNA: TGTGCCAGCAGCTTAGGGGGGACAGGGGAAACTGAAGATTTCTTT

V: TRBV23-1
size: few
J: TRBJ1-1
length: 14
D: .
CDR3: CASREGAWNTEAFF
DNA: TGCGCCAGCAGAGAGGGTGCCTGGAACACTGAAGCTTTCTTT

V: TRBV7-9
size: .
J: TRBJ2-7
length: 16
D: .
CDR3: CASSPVARVSSYEQYF
DNA: TGTGCCAGCAGCCCCGTCGCCAGGGTGAGCTCCTACGAGCAGTACTTC

V: TRBV12-3/TRBV12-4
size: few
J: TRBJ2-1
length: 13
D: .
CDR3: CASSLLQDNEQFF
DNA: TGTGCCAGCAGTTTACTTCAGGACAATGAGCAGTTCTTC

V: TRBV2
size: .
J: TRBJ2-7
length: 15
D: TRBD1
CDR3: CASSELDRGAYEQYF
DNA: TGTGCCAGCAGTGAACTTGACAGGGGAGCCTACGAGCAGTACTTC

V: TRBV5-5
size: few
J: TRBJ1-2
length: 14
D: TRBD1
CDR3: CASSADRGRVGLTF
DNA: TGTGCCAGCAGCGCGGACAGGGGTCGAGTGGGTCTCACCTTC

V: TRBV7-2
size: .
J: TRBJ1-1
length: 14
D: .
CDR3: CASSFSRGGTEAFF
DNA: TGTGCCAGCAGCTTCTCCAGGGGCGGCACTGAAGCTTTCTTT

V: TRBV4-2
size: .
J: TRBJ1-2
length: 14
D: .
CDR3: CASSQDQLGYGYTF
DNA: TGTGCCAGCAGCCAAGATCAGCTGGGGTATGGCTACACCTTC

V: TRBV15
size: .
J: TRBJ1-5
length: 16
D: .
CDR3: CATREGRPGRNQPQHF
DNA: TGTGCCACCAGGGAGGGTCGGCCAGGGCGCAATCAGCCCCAGCATTTT

V: TRBV4-2
size: .
J: TRBJ2-7
length: 19
D: TRBD2
CDR3: CASSQDPGRASGRQYEQYF
DNA: TGTGCCAGCAGCCAAGACCCGGGCCGCGCTAGCGGGAGACAGTACGAGCAGTACTTC

V: TRBV4-2
size: few
J: TRBJ2-2
length: 15
D: .
CDR3: CASSQDHGSTGELFF
DNA: TGTGCCAGCAGCCAAGATCACGGGAGCACCGGGGAGCTGTTTTTT

V: TRBV12-3/TRBV12-4
size: .
J: TRBJ1-2
length: 13
D: .
CDR3: CASSLGQLYGYTF
DNA: TGTGCCAGCAGTTTGGGGCAGCTCTATGGCTACACCTTC

V: TRBV7-2
size: few
J: TRBJ2-1
length: 15
D: TRBD2
CDR3: CASSPSGRTYNEQFF
DNA: TGTGCCAGCAGCCCTAGCGGGAGGACCTACAATGAGCAGTTCTTC

V: TRBV7-9
size: few
J: TRBJ2-3
length: 16
D: TRBD2
CDR3: CASSLIAGGPTDTQYF
DNA: TGTGCCAGCAGCTTAATCGCGGGAGGGCCCACAGATACGCAGTATTTT

V: TRBV7-9
size: .
J: TRBJ2-6
length: 20
D: TRBD1
CDR3: CASSWTPLGQGAVGANVLTF
DNA: TGTGCCAGCAGCTGGACTCCACTAGGACAGGGGGCTGTGGGGGCCAACGTCCTGACTTTC

V: TRBV6-2/TRBV6-3
size: .
J: TRBJ2-3
length: 11
D: .
CDR3: CASTLADTQYF
DNA: TGTGCCAGCACCCTAGCGGATACGCAGTATTTT

V: TRBV27
size: medium-sized
J: TRBJ2-1
length: 16
D: TRBD2
CDR3: CASSPGTSGFYNEQFF
DNA: TGTGCCAGCAGTCCCGGGACTAGCGGGTTTTACAATGAGCAGTTCTTC

V: TRBV5-1
size: few
J: TRBJ2-3
length: 15
D: TRBD1
CDR3: CASSAPTGSTDTQYF
DNA: TGCGCCAGCAGCGCTCCGACAGGGAGCACAGATACGCAGTATTTT

V: TRBV4-1
size: many
J: TRBJ2-1
length: 15
D: .
CDR3: CASSQDVRGNNEQFF
DNA: TGCGCCAGCAGCCAAGATGTAAGAGGGAACAATGAGCAGTTCTTC

V: TRBV6-5
size: .
J: TRBJ1-2
length: 13
D: TRBD1
CDR3: CASSRDREYGYTF
DNA: TGTGCCAGCAGCCGGGACAGAGAGTATGGCTACACCTTC

V: TRBV7-2
size: .
J: TRBJ1-2
length: 13
D: .
CDR3: CASSSATDQADTF
DNA: TGTGCCAGCAGCTCAGCGACAGATCAAGCGGACACCTTC

V: TRBV27
size: few
J: TRBJ1-2
length: 14
D: .
CDR3: CASSPRDSGVGYTF
DNA: TGTGCCAGCAGTCCCCGGGACTCGGGTGTAGGCTACACCTTC

V: TRBV5-1
size: few
J: TRBJ1-1
length: 14
D: .
CDR3: CASSLEGGNTEAFF
DNA: TGCGCCAGCAGCTTGGAGGGGGGAAACACTGAAGCTTTCTTT

V: TRBV29-1
size: .
J: TRBJ2-5
length: 12
D: TRBD2
CDR3: CSVVSGRETQYF
DNA: TGCAGCGTTGTCAGCGGGAGGGAGACCCAGTACTTC

V: TRBV5-1
size: few
J: TRBJ2-5
length: 14
D: TRBD1
CDR3: CASNPGQGEETQYF
DNA: TGCGCCAGCAACCCGGGACAGGGTGAGGAGACCCAGTACTTC

V: TRBV7-2
size: .
J: TRBJ2-1
length: 20
D: TRBD2
CDR3: CASSAGGWGLAASSYNEQFF
DNA: TGTGCCAGCAGCGCCGGGGGTTGGGGACTAGCCGCTTCCTCCTACAATGAGCAGTTCTTC

V: TRBV4-2
size: .
J: TRBJ1-1
length: 16
D: .
CDR3: CASSQGLPEGGTEAFF
DNA: TGTGCCAGCAGCCAAGGCTTGCCGGAGGGAGGCACTGAAGCTTTCTTT

V: TRBV5-1
size: .
J: TRBJ2-7
length: 14
D: TRBD1
CDR3: CASSLQDRVGEQYF
DNA: TGCGCCAGCAGCTTGCAGGACAGGGTGGGAGAGCAGTACTTC

V: TRBV19
size: many
J: TRBJ1-5
length: 15
D: .
CDR3: CASSAPQGRGQPQHF
DNA: TGTGCCAGTAGTGCCCCACAGGGTAGGGGTCAGCCCCAGCATTTT

V: TRBV7-9
size: .
J: TRBJ2-5
length: 12
D: .
CDR3: CASQGIGETQYF
DNA: TGTGCCAGCCAGGGAATCGGGGAGACCCAGTACTTC